This T cell receptor (beta chain) was recorded in a study of T cells of healthy individuals. The CDR3 sequence is 17 residues long. Germline CDR1 reads LGHNA; CDR2 reads YSLEER. V lost 1 base and J lost 1, with 16 bases in between. TCRdb fed the 5' RACE reads into MiXCR, producing one record per CDR3 protein. Here the sample spans around 100,000 distinct CDR3 sequences, 17% being singletons. The J gene is TRBJ1-1, the V gene TRBV4-3; D is unclear. This receptor was obtained from a human donor in good health. This CDR3 reads CASSQGRAPPSNTEAFF. CDR3 DNA: TGCGCCAGCAGCCAAGGCCGGGCTCCGCCCTCGAACACTGAAGCTTTCTTT.